The 18 T cell receptor beta chains reported below all come from one sample, sequenced in a study of T cell repertoires in cytomegalovirus infection. TCRdb re-derived calls from the reads in MiXCR, one entry per CDR3 protein. This sample has 550,000 to 700,000 distinct CDR3 sequences; roughly 43% occur once, and the top ten carry roughly 50%. Their recognized antigens are unknown. Specimen: cultured PBMCs, collected from culture after CMV antigen stimulation. The receptors shown here come from a human donor in good health (CMV status not recorded). Some clones in this sample may be carry-over from other donors' samples.

On this clonotype: One end of the junction varies from germline; a read error may be responsible. The genes are TRBV7-2 and TRBJ2-1, with 9 bases fitting TRBD2. This CDR3 spans 17 amino acids. The germline V gene has CDR1 SGHTA and CDR2 FQGNSA. The CDR3 loop is CASSSKLAGDQYNKQFF. The DNA of the CDR3 is TGTGCCAGCAGCTCAAAGTTAGCGGGGGACCAATACAATAAGCAGTTCTTC.

The chain links TRBV2 to TRBJ2-7, with D maybe TRBD2 (6 bases). V gave up 4 bases and J gave up 2 bases, with 15 bases separating them. CDR1 is SNHLY, CDR2 FYNNEI, per germline. The CDR3 totals 15 residues. The CDR3 DNA sequence: TGTGCCAGCAGTGGGGGACTCTTCGGGACCTACGAGCAGTACTTC. This sequence encodes CASSGGLFGTYEQYF.

The CDR3 region is CASSRGLAGRQFF. The DNA of the CDR3 is TGTGCCAGCAGTCGGGGACTAGCGGGAAGGCAGTTCTTC. V and J are TRBV6-5 and TRBJ2-1; the match to TRBD2 covers 13 bases. Germline values: CDR1 MNHEY, CDR2 SVGAGI. With 5 bases clipped from V and 12 bases from J, the junction kept 4 bases outside the gene matches. The CDR3 has 13 residues.

The chain carries TRBV7-2 and TRBJ2-3; 11 nucleotides match TRBD2. The CDR3 consists of 17 residues. The V and J ends lost 0 bases and 5 bases, in that order; junction bases with no gene match: 7. The V gene's germline CDR1 is SGHTA and CDR2 FQGNSA. As DNA, the CDR3 is TGTGCCAGCAGCTTAGCGTATAGCGGGAGGGCCGTAGATACGCAGTATTTT. Translated, it gives CASSLAYSGRAVDTQYF.

In this sample, this clonotype turned up a few times. The chain employs TRBV27 and TRBJ1-1; D is perhaps TRBD1 (5 bases). Germline V CDR1 and CDR2: MNHEY, SMNVEV (reference sequence). V shed 6 bases and J shed 3 bases, with 20 bases lying between them. The CDR3 covers 16 residues. This chain's CDR3 is CASSYYAAGKDTEAFF. The CDR3 DNA is TGTGCCAGCAGCTATTACGCGGCAGGGAAGGACACTGAAGCTTTCTTT.

The chain couples TRBV12-3 or TRBV12-4 to TRBJ2-5; 15 positions match TRBD2. With 4 bases clipped from V and 5 bases from J, the junction kept 5 bases outside the gene matches. The CDR3 length is 16 residues. CDR3 bases: TGTGCCAGCAGTTCCGGACTAGCGGGGGGGACGGAGACCCAGTACTTC. As protein: CASSSGLAGGTETQYF.

The chain uses TRBV7-6 and TRBJ2-1; D uncertain. The CDR3 runs to 16 residues. Trimming shortened V by 3 bases and J by 0 bases, and 12 bases separated the two germline ends. CDR1 is SGHVS and CDR2 is FNYEAQ in the germline V gene. The CDR3: CASSFLPDSSYNEQFF. CDR3 bases: TGTGCCAGCAGCTTCCTCCCTGATAGCTCCTACAATGAGCAGTTCTTC.

A few counts support this clonotype. This sequence joins TRBV10-3 and TRBJ2-7; unclear D gene. V dropped 6 bases and J dropped 6 bases, with 21 bases sitting between them. The V gene's germline CDR1 is ENHRY and CDR2 SYGVKD. The CDR3 runs to 15 residues. The CDR3 here is CAISQQMGPLTEQYF. The CDR3, as DNA: TGTGCCATCAGCCAACAAATGGGTCCCCTTACCGAGCAGTACTTC.

The gene calls are TRBV2 and TRBJ1-2; possible D gene TRBD1, 5 bases. The ends were cut back, 6 bases at V and 5 bases at J, with 19 bases in the middle. There are 15 residues in the CDR3. Germline assignment: CDR1 SNHLY and CDR2 FYNNEI. The CDR3 region has the DNA TGTGCCAGCAGGGCCCAAGGGGCAGGACCATATGGCTACACCTTC. This codes for CASRAQGAGPYGYTF.

This clonotype was recorded a few times. The rearrangement links TRBV4-3 to TRBJ2-7, with TRBD2 matching 8 bases. In germline, CDR1 is LGHNA, CDR2 YSLEER. V gave up 5 bases and J gave up 7 bases; unmatched junction bases: 13. The CDR3 is 15 residues long. In nucleotides, the CDR3 is TGCGCCAGCAGCGGACATTGGACTAGCTGGAAGGAGCAGTACTTC. Translating it yields CASSGHWTSWKEQYF.

This chain links TRBV19 with TRBJ2-7, with D unresolved. The CDR3 has 13 residues. CDR1 and CDR2 (germline): LNHDA, SQIVND (reference sequence). Trimming cost V 3 bases and J 3 bases, with 9 bases left between them. The CDR3 DNA follows: TGTGCCAGTAGTATGGACCGCAACTACGAGCAGTACTTC. Encoded protein: CASSMDRNYEQYF. Based on the CDR3 plus reference TRBV19 and TRBJ2-7, the full variable domain is DGGITQSPKYLFRKEGQNVTLSCEQNLNHDAMYWYRQDPGQGLRLIYYSQIVNDFQKGDIAEGYSVSREKKESFPLTVTSAQKNPTAFYLCASSMDRNYEQYFGPGTRLTVT.

The V call is TRBV29-1, the J call TRBJ1-1, with a possible D match to TRBD1 (6 bases). The germline gives CDR1 SQVTM, CDR2 ANQGSEA. V was trimmed by 7 bases and J by 4 bases, leaving 13 bases between them. The CDR3 sequence is 12 residues long. The CDR3 bases are TGCAGCGGAACTTCAGGGGCCACTGAAGCTTTCTTT. Its protein is CSGTSGATEAFF.

The chain couples TRBV19 to TRBJ1-3; TRBD1 matches at 8 bases. The germline gives CDR1 LNHDA, CDR2 SQIVND (reference sequence). CDR3 length equals 23 residues. Trimming took 7 bases from V and 1 from J; bases not matched to a gene: 30. CDR3 nucleotides: TGTGCCAGTACCCCAATTGAAGGACAGGGAGGCCTCTCGTCCGAGAGATCTGGAAACACCATATATTTT. Its protein is CASTPIEGQGGLSSERSGNTIYF.

The chain's CDR3 is CASNRVLGGWGLAGGNEQFF. The CDR3 coding sequence is TGTGCCAGTAATCGGGTACTAGGGGGTTGGGGACTAGCGGGAGGTAATGAGCAGTTCTTC. The chain recombines TRBV19 with TRBJ2-1; 15 bases map to TRBD2. The V gene end was trimmed by 7 bases and the J gene end by 7 bases; junction bases not matched to a gene: 20. This CDR3 comprises 20 residues. Per the germline V gene, CDR1 is LNHDA and CDR2 is SQIVND (reference sequence).

This clonotype was observed a handful of times. This rearrangement joins TRBV7-8 to TRBJ1-2; D is possibly TRBD1 (6 bases). Germline-derived CDR1 and CDR2 are SGHVS and FQNEAQ. V was pared by 5 bases and J by 5 bases, with 21 bases between. The CDR3 has 16 amino acids. The CDR3 spells CASSPKQGTPRYGYTF. As DNA, the CDR3 is TGTGCCAGCAGCCCGAAACAGGGCACCCCTCGATATGGCTACACCTTC.

This clonotype was seen only a few times. The V call is TRBV7-2, the J call TRBJ2-3; D might be TRBD2 (6 bases). V lost 5 bases to trimming and J lost 7 bases, with 13 bases between them. Germline V lookup: CDR1 SGHTA, CDR2 FQGNSA. This CDR3 is built from 13 residues. The CDR3 bases are TGTGCCAGCAGCCCCCGGGGGACCCATACGCAGTATTTT. Protein: CASSPRGTHTQYF.

This chain links TRBV19 with TRBJ2-5, with TRBD2 matching 11 bases. After removal of 4 bases from V and 1 base from J, the junction contained 11 bases not matched to a gene. The CDR3 has 18 residues. Germline V gene data show CDR1 as LNHDA and CDR2 as SQIVND (reference sequence). The CDR3 reads CASSTRLAGTTIQETQYF. CDR3 nucleotides: TGTGCCAGTAGTACGAGACTAGCGGGGACGACGATCCAAGAGACCCAGTACTTC.

The sample holds a few counts of this clonotype. The rearrangement links TRBV6-1 to TRBJ2-3; D is possibly TRBD2 (5 bases). The germline CDR1 and CDR2 sequences are MNHNS and SASEGT. The CDR3 runs to 13 residues. V lost 3 bases to trimming and J lost 4 bases, with 8 bases between them. The CDR3 spells CASSEGVADTQYF. Here the CDR3 DNA reads TGTGCCAGCAGTGAGGGAGTAGCAGATACGCAGTATTTT.